What follows are 22 T cell receptor beta chains derived from one specimen sequenced in a study of CD8 T cells in ankylosing spondylitis (dated by TCRdb to 2015 to 2018). Library preparation employed 5' RACE. The listed sequencing device is Illumina HiSeq 2500. TCRdb reworked the public reads: Q25 trimming with fastp, MiXCR clone assembly, productive beta chains retained. Entries are consolidated by CDR3 protein sequence, retaining the most common genes and DNA. Across this sample there are 250,000 or so distinct CDR3 sequences, with around 11% seen only once. The ten largest make up 6.8% of the sample. The sequencing input was blood, either unsorted or a sorted T cell fraction (not recorded which). The receptors were gathered from a male donor with ankylosing spondylitis or in good health (not recorded which).

The V gene is TRBV3-1, the J gene TRBJ1-2; weak D call: TRBD1 (5 bases). Per germline, CDR1 LGHDT and CDR2 YNNKEL (reference sequence). Deletions cut 1 base from V and 5 bases from J, with 8 bases between. The CDR3 is 13 residues long. CDR3 nucleotides: TGTGCCAGCAGCCAAGGGACATCTTATGGCTACACCTTC. It codes for CASSQGTSYGYTF.

This clonotype was recorded at least ten times. V gene TRBV20-1 combines with J gene TRBJ2-1; D is perhaps TRBD2 (5 bases). V was trimmed by 4 bases and J by 2 bases, leaving 18 bases between them. Germline V gene data show CDR1 as DFQATT and CDR2 as SNEGSKA (reference sequence). The CDR3 is 16 residues long. The CDR3 region has the DNA TGCAGTGCTAAGGGTTTATCCGGGGTGGCCTACAATGAGCAGTTCTTC. Its translation: CSAKGLSGVAYNEQFF.

This clonotype was counted at least ten times. V and J are TRBV20-1 and TRBJ2-3, with a tentative D call TRBD2 (7 bases). The CDR3 covers 15 residues. Trimming took 6 bases from V and 6 from J, leaving 22 bases between them. Germline CDR1 is DFQATT and CDR2 is SNEGSKA (reference sequence). CDR3 coding DNA: TGCAGTGCCCGCCTGGGAGCGGAGGGGGGGGATACGCAGTATTTT. Translating gives CSARLGAEGGDTQYF.

This clonotype has at least ten counts. The chain uses TRBV20-1 and TRBJ1-6, with a tentative D call TRBD1 (6 bases). V was trimmed by 1 base and J by 7 bases, leaving 17 bases between them. This CDR3 is 16 amino acids long. Germline CDR1 and CDR2: DFQATT and SNEGSKA (reference sequence). As DNA, the CDR3 is TGCAGTGCTAGAGGATCCGGCGGGGGCTGGAATTCACCCCTCCACTTT. It is translated as CSARGSGGGWNSPLHF.

The V call is TRBV20-1, the J call TRBJ2-7, with a possible D match to TRBD2 (6 bases). The CDR3 has 14 amino acids. Per germline, CDR1 DFQATT and CDR2 SNEGSKA (reference sequence). The CDR3 coding sequence is TGCAGCCCTATTGGACTAATCGCGTCTCCCGAGCAGTACTTC. Translating it yields CSPIGLIASPEQYF.

This clonotype was recorded many times. This chain connects TRBV5-1 to TRBJ2-1; D is unclear. Trimming removed 3 bases from V and 0 bases from J, with 16 bases in between. The CDR3 consists of 17 residues. Germline V gene data show CDR1 as SGHRS and CDR2 as YFSETQ. CDR3: CASSSAPSTGSYNEQFF. CDR3 DNA: TGCGCCAGCAGCTCAGCTCCCAGTACCGGCTCCTACAATGAGCAGTTCTTC.

The J gene is TRBJ2-7, the V gene TRBV27, with D hard to call. This CDR3 contains 16 residues. Germline V gives CDR1 MNHEY, CDR2 SMNVEV (reference sequence). Trimming took off 3 bases at V and 0 bases at J, with 15 bases between the two ends. The CDR3 DNA reads TGTGCCAGCAGTTTGAGGCCGCAGCTTAGCTCCTACGAGCAGTACTTC. Its translation: CASSLRPQLSSYEQYF.

This clonotype was detected only a few times. The chain carries TRBV20-1 and TRBJ2-5, with TRBD2 matching 12 bases. V lost 7 bases, J lost 4 bases, and 4 bases stayed unmatched. This CDR3 is built from 13 residues. CDR1 is DFQATT, CDR2 SNEGSKA, per germline (reference sequence). The CDR3 reads CSVRGLAGETQYF. The CDR3 DNA is TGCAGTGTTAGGGGACTAGCGGGAGAGACCCAGTACTTC.

This clonotype was counted between two and nine times. The chain combines TRBV10-3 with TRBJ2-1; 14 nucleotides agree with TRBD2. Looked up from germline, CDR1 is ENHRY and CDR2 is SYGVKD. This CDR3 comprises 14 residues. V was pared by 6 bases and J by 6 bases, with 1 base of the junction left unmatched. The CDR3 sequence: CAIRGLAGVNEQFF. The CDR3 DNA sequence: TGTGCCATCAGGGGACTAGCGGGAGTCAATGAGCAGTTCTTC.

The V gene is TRBV19, the J gene TRBJ2-2; D not resolved. V lost 6 bases and J lost 1, with 9 bases in between. CDR3 length: 14 amino acids. Germline V gene data show CDR1 as LNHDA and CDR2 as SQIVND (reference sequence). CDR3 amino acids: CASRVDLNTGELFF. The CDR3 nucleotides read TGTGCCAGTAGGGTAGACCTGAACACCGGGGAGCTGTTTTTT. Filled out from reference TRBV19 and TRBJ2-2, the complete variable domain reads DGGITQSPKYLFRKEGQNVTLSCEQNLNHDAMYWYRQDPGQGLRLIYYSQIVNDFQKGDIAEGYSVSREKKESFPLTVTSAQKNPTAFYLCASRVDLNTGELFFGEGSRLTVL.

The CDR3 DNA reads as TGTGCCAGCAGCTCGACGGAGGGACGCACCATATATTTT. It yields the protein CASSSTEGRTIYF. The chain carries TRBV7-9 and TRBJ1-3, with D perhaps TRBD1 (5 bases). Germline lookup yields CDR1 SEHNR and CDR2 FQNEAQ (reference sequence). Trimming stripped 4 bases from V and 9 bases from J, with 13 bases between. The CDR3 covers 13 residues.

This clonotype was counted only a few times. V is TRBV3-1 and J is TRBJ2-7, with 7 bases identical to TRBD2. V dropped 0 bases and J dropped 0; count of bases not matched to a gene: 5. Germline CDR1 reads LGHDT; CDR2 reads YNNKEL (reference sequence). This CDR3 comprises 16 residues. The CDR3 region has the DNA TGTGCCAGCAGCCAAGATCGAGCTAGCGGCTCCTACGAGCAGTACTTC. Its protein is CASSQDRASGSYEQYF.

This clonotype was seen more than once but under ten times. J is TRBJ2-3 and V is TRBV11-3; 10 bases map to TRBD2. With 3 bases clipped from V and 7 bases from J, the junction kept 10 bases outside the gene matches. Looked up from germline, CDR1 is SGHNT and CDR2 is YENEEA. The CDR3 covers 16 residues. CDR3 in amino acids: CASSFSAGGPFNTQYF. CDR3 nucleotide sequence: TGTGCCAGCAGCTTCTCAGCGGGAGGGCCATTTAATACGCAGTATTTT. The entire variable domain, with the rest obtained from reference TRBV11-3 and TRBJ2-3, is as follows: EAGVVQSPRYKIIEKKQPVAFWCNPISGHNTLYWYLQNLGQGPELLIRYENEEAVDDSQLPKDRFSAERLKGVDSTLKIQPAELGDSAVYLCASSFSAGGPFNTQYFGPGTRLTVL.

This clonotype has at least ten counts. The chain is built from TRBV12-3 or TRBV12-4 and TRBJ2-3; D gene unclear. CDR3 length equals 12 residues. Trimming shortened V by 4 bases and J by 2 bases, and 4 bases separated the two germline ends. CDR3 region: CASSSYTDTQYF. The CDR3 nucleotides read TGTGCCAGCAGTTCCTACACAGATACGCAGTATTTT.

This clonotype has ten or more counts. The chain carries TRBV5-1 and TRBJ1-2; 8 nucleotides align to TRBD1. Trimming removed 4 bases from V and 11 bases from J; junction bases left unmatched: 10. CDR1 is SGHRS, CDR2 YFSETQ, per germline. CDR3 length equals 13 residues. The CDR3, as DNA: TGCGCCAGCAGCACCACGACAGGGGAAGAATACACCTTC. Translating gives CASSTTTGEEYTF.

This clonotype was seen many times. The rearrangement links TRBV10-3 to TRBJ2-1; 9 bases are shared with TRBD1. Germline lookup yields CDR1 ENHRY and CDR2 SYGVKD. With 5 bases clipped from V and 8 bases from J, the junction kept 4 bases outside the gene matches. The CDR3 loop spans 13 amino acids. The DNA for the CDR3 is TGTGCCATCAGTTCTACAGGGGGCCATGAGCAGTTCTTC. It encodes CAISSTGGHEQFF.

The sample holds many counts of this clonotype. This sequence joins TRBV20-1 and TRBJ2-3; TRBD2 matches 15 bases. Germline V gene lookup returns CDR1 DFQATT and CDR2 SNEGSKA (reference sequence). Unmatched junction bases numbered 6, after V lost 3 bases and J lost 2 bases. The CDR3 is 17 residues long. The CDR3 DNA is TGCAGTGCTAGCCCGGGACTAGCGGGGGGTTCCACAGATACGCAGTATTTT. Protein product: CSASPGLAGGSTDTQYF.

This clonotype was counted between two and nine times. It may be a read error: a sequence one base away is much more abundant. This chain uses TRBV20-1 with TRBJ1-5, with D perhaps matching TRBD1 (5 bases). CDR3 length: 13 amino acids. Germline V gene data show CDR1 as DFQATT and CDR2 as SNEGSKA (reference sequence). Here the CDR3 reads CGASGGNNQPQHF. Here the CDR3 DNA reads TGCGGTGCTAGTGGGGGGAACAATCAGCCCCAGCATTTT.

This clonotype was observed a few times. This chain connects TRBV5-1 to TRBJ2-1; weak D call: TRBD1 (6 bases). The V and J ends lost 2 bases and 3 bases respectively, with 9 bases between them. Germline CDR1 SGHRS, CDR2 YFSETQ. The CDR3 is made up of 14 amino acids. CDR3 in DNA: TGCGCCAGCAGCTTCCGGGACAACTACAATGAGCAGTTCTTC. It translates to CASSFRDNYNEQFF.

This clonotype was found many times. The chain links TRBV20-1 to TRBJ1-4; 9 bases align to TRBD1. The V gene end was trimmed by 6 bases and the J gene end by 8 bases; junction bases not matched to a gene: 13. This CDR3 region has 15 residues. The germline V gene encodes CDR1 DFQATT and CDR2 SNEGSKA (reference sequence). This CDR3 reads CSAGQGPSKSEKLFF. DNA of the CDR3: TGCAGTGCAGGACAGGGGCCATCCAAGTCGGAAAAACTGTTTTTT.

This clonotype was recorded at least ten times. The chain carries TRBV27 and TRBJ1-5; a weak D match, TRBD1 (5 bases). Trimming removed 2 bases from V and 5 bases from J, with 13 bases in between. This CDR3 region has 15 residues. Germline V gene data show CDR1 as MNHEY and CDR2 as SMNVEV (reference sequence). The CDR3 DNA reads TGTGCCAGCAGTTTAGTCGGGGCCAGGGATCAGCCCCAGCATTTT. Its translation: CASSLVGARDQPQHF.

In its sample, this clonotype was seen many times. This chain links TRBV20-1 with TRBJ1-1; 10 bases are a match to TRBD1. V shed 3 bases, J shed 5 bases, and the junction held 12 bases outside the gene matches. Germline V gives CDR1 DFQATT, CDR2 SNEGSKA (reference sequence). This CDR3 region has 16 residues. The CDR3 spells CSASTSGQGVSTEAFF. CDR3 nucleotide sequence: TGCAGTGCTAGTACCAGTGGACAGGGGGTCAGTACTGAAGCTTTCTTT.